The clone carrying this T cell receptor (beta chain) has only one observation. The record originates from a study of blood T cell repertoires in COVID-19. Study information: Both acute and convalescent COVID-19 samples were obtained from the United States, Italy and Spain.

The CDR3 runs to 16 residues. Trimming cost V 5 bases and J 3 bases; bases outside gene matches: 6. Germline loops: CDR1 MNHEY, CDR2 SVGEGT. Original processing notes: The authors estimated nucleated cell counts from reference gene primer amplification. Profiling relied on immunoSEQ multiplex PCR, and the TCRdb table lists in-frame clones only, not all of them. The V and J calls and the clone size are those of that table, but D and trimming were determined from the DNA. The sample carries 250,000 to 300,000 clones, 70% to 90% recorded once. This receptor was identified in a woman between 65 and 79 years old with acute or convalescent COVID-19. Sequencing used peripheral blood. This chain uses TRBV6-2 or TRBV6-3 with TRBJ2-1, with 11 bases lining up with TRBD2. In nucleotides, the CDR3 is TGTGCCAGCAGTGACCGACTAGCGGGGATCTACAATGAGCAGTTCTTC. This sequence encodes CASSDRLAGIYNEQFF.